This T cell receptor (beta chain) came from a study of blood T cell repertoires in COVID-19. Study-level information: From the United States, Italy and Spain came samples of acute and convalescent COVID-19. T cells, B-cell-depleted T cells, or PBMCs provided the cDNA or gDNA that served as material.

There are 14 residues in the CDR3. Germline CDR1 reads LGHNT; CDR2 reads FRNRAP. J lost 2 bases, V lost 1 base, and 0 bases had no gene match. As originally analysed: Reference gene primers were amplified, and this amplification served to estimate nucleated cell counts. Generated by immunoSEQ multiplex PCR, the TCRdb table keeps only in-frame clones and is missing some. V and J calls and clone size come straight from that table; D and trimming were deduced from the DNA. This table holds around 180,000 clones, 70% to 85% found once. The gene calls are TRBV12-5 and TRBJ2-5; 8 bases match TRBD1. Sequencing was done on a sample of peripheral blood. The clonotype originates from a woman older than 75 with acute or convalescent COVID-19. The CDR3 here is CASGLGQGQETQYF. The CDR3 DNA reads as TGTGCTAGTGGTTTGGGACAGGGGCAAGAGACCCAGTACTTC.